The next 27 T cell receptor beta chains were all read from a single sample in a study of T cell changes during pregnancy in multiple sclerosis. Only in-frame clones appear in the TCRdb table, and some are missing; sequencing was by immunoSEQ multiplex PCR. The table includes around 52,000 clones, around 90% detected once. The sample consisted of CD4+ T cells from peripheral blood mononuclear cells, taken in the second trimester of pregnancy. These receptors were obtained from a female donor with multiple sclerosis, enrolled in a pregnancy study.

This chain joins TRBV6-8 and TRBJ1-1; the D gene is possibly TRBD1 (5 bases). Germline CDR1 is MNHGY and CDR2 is SAAAGT. The V and J ends lost 0 bases and 6 bases respectively, with 20 bases between them. The CDR3 is made up of 17 amino acids. Here the CDR3 DNA reads TGTGCCAGCAGTTACTCGATTAGGGGCGGGATTTTCGCTGAAGCTTTCTTT. Protein sequence: CASSYSIRGGIFAEAFF.

J is TRBJ1-4 and V is TRBV30; D is uncertain. The CDR3 length is 12 residues. The V gene's germline CDR1 is GTSNPN and CDR2 SVGIG (reference sequence). V was pared by 3 bases and J by 5 bases, with 7 bases between. The CDR3 DNA sequence: TGTGCCTGGAGCCCCCAGAATGAAAAACTGTTTTTT. Encoded protein: CAWSPQNEKLFF.

The chain uses TRBV7-2 and TRBJ2-5; TRBD2 agrees at 9 bases. The J segment lost 3 bases and the V segment lost 4 bases, leaving 9 bases of the junction unmatched. This CDR3 has 16 residues. Germline CDR1 and CDR2: SGHTA and FQGNSA. The CDR3 sequence: CASSSAAGGREETQYF. CDR3 in DNA: TGTGCCAGCAGCTCGGCCGCGGGCGGGAGGGAAGAGACCCAGTACTTC.

V is TRBV25-1 and J is TRBJ2-2; 7 nucleotides line up with TRBD1. Germline V gene sequence: CDR1 MGHDK, CDR2 SYGVNS. J was trimmed by 4 bases and V by 4 bases; bases with no gene match: 9. CDR3 length: 16 amino acids. The CDR3, as DNA: TGTGCCAGCAGTGGACTATCGGGACAGCGCACCGGGGAGCTGTTTTTT. Its translation is CASSGLSGQRTGELFF.

This chain connects TRBV28 to TRBJ1-2; possibly TRBD1 for D (5 bases). The CDR3 has 12 residues. Germline values: CDR1 MDHEN, CDR2 SYDVKM. Trimming removed 5 bases at V and 5 bases at J, with 9 bases between. CDR3 in DNA: TGTGCCAGCAGTAACCAGGGTTATGGCTACACCTTC. Translating it yields CASSNQGYGYTF.

The chain combines TRBV7-2 with TRBJ1-3, with TRBD1 matching over 8 bases. Germline CDR1 reads SGHTA; CDR2 reads FQGNSA. J gave up 4 bases and V 4 bases, and 12 bases lay outside the gene matches. The CDR3 has 17 residues. CDR3: CASSSAPQGARGNTIYF. The CDR3 region has the DNA TGTGCCAGCAGCTCGGCTCCGCAGGGGGCGAGGGGAAACACCATATATTTT.

This clone was found once. This chain connects TRBV28 to TRBJ2-3, with D tentatively TRBD2 (6 bases). Trimming left V 2 bases short and J 6 bases short, with 12 bases between. CDR1 is MDHEN and CDR2 is SYDVKM in the germline V gene. The CDR3 is 14 amino acids. The CDR3 region has the DNA TGTGCCAGCAGTTTAAGGCAGGCGGGGGATACGCAGTATTTT. It codes for CASSLRQAGDTQYF. The full variable domain, rest sourced from reference TRBV28 and TRBJ2-3, is DVKVTQSSRYLVKRTGEKVFLECVQDMDHENMFWYRQDPGLGLRLIYFSYDVKMKEKGDIPEGYSVSREKKERFSLILESASTNQTSMYLCASSLRQAGDTQYFGPGTRLTVL.

This clone occurred a few times. The chain employs TRBV12-5 and TRBJ2-5; D is ambiguous. The CDR3 is 13 amino acids. CDR1 and CDR2 (germline): LGHNT, FRNRAP. Trimming cost V 1 base and J 3 bases, with 6 bases left between them. The CDR3 sequence: CASGLATEETQYF. The CDR3 coding sequence is TGTGCTAGTGGTTTGGCCACGGAAGAGACCCAGTACTTC.

The chain couples TRBV7-2 to TRBJ1-2, with 8 bases aligning to TRBD1. CDR3 length: 15 amino acids. V lost 5 bases and J lost 8; bases outside the gene matches: 13. Germline values: CDR1 SGHTA, CDR2 FQGNSA. The CDR3 reads CASSPGQGSHEGYTF. The CDR3 bases are TGTGCCAGCAGCCCAGGACAGGGAAGTCACGAAGGCTACACCTTC.

The chain recombines TRBV5-1 with TRBJ2-7; 8 nucleotides match TRBD1. The CDR3 runs 15 residues. The V gene's germline CDR1 is SGHRS and CDR2 YFSETQ. Germline trimming cut 4 bases from V and 3 bases from J; bases unmatched to any gene: 9. Here the CDR3 reads CASSLTGTGNYEQYF. For the CDR3, the DNA is TGCGCCAGCAGCCTGACGGGGACAGGAAACTACGAGCAGTACTTC.

Comments on this clone: One end of the junction is discordant with germline, which a read error may explain. V and J are TRBV11-2 and TRBJ1-1; unclear D gene. The germline V gene encodes CDR1 SGHAT and CDR2 FQNNGV. The CDR3 loop spans 11 amino acids. The CDR3 sequence is CASSLTLRAIF. The CDR3 nucleotides read TGTGCCAGCAGCTTAACCCTGAGGGCCATCTTT.

With regard to this clone: Distinct nucleotide sequences in the sample also encode this CDR3. The chain couples TRBV5-5 to TRBJ2-7, with 8 nucleotides matching TRBD2. Per the germline V gene, CDR1 is SGHKS and CDR2 is YYEKEE (reference sequence). This CDR3 has 15 residues. V shed 0 bases and J 3 bases; nucleotides not matched to a gene: 5. The CDR3 coding sequence is TGTGCCAGCAGCTTGGCCAGCGGGGGAAACTACGAGCAGTACTTC. Translation: CASSLASGGNYEQYF.

The V and J genes are TRBV27 and TRBJ1-2; no clear D. The CDR3 has 16 amino acids. V lost 3 bases and J lost 6, with 20 bases in between. CDR1 is MNHEY and CDR2 is SMNVEV in the germline V gene (reference sequence). The CDR3 nucleotides read TGTGCCAGCAGTTTGAGGCGAGGACTTTCCCCGCATGGCTACACCTTC. As protein: CASSLRRGLSPHGYTF.

The rearrangement joins TRBV18 to TRBJ2-1; 12 bases line up with TRBD2. The CDR3 length is 16 residues. V was clipped by 6 bases and J by 1 base; unmatched bases: 4. Germline V gene sequence: CDR1 KGHSH, CDR2 LQKENI. CDR3 sequence reads: CASSWTSGTSYNEQFF. The CDR3 DNA reads TGTGCCAGCTCCTGGACTAGCGGGACTTCCTACAATGAGCAGTTCTTC.

The chain recombines TRBV14 with TRBJ1-1; D gene ambiguous. The V gene lost 1 base and the J gene lost 8 bases, with 14 bases spanning the gap. Per the germline V gene, CDR1 is SGHDN and CDR2 is FVKESK. This CDR3 region has 14 residues. CDR3 sequence: CASSQVGRDTEAFF. CDR3 DNA sequence: TGTGCCAGCAGCCAAGTGGGCCGCGATACCGAAGCTTTCTTT.

Only one count was recorded for this clone. The V gene is TRBV18, the J gene TRBJ2-7; maybe TRBD1 (5 bases). Germline CDR1 is KGHSH and CDR2 is LQKENI. The CDR3 loop spans 14 amino acids. V was clipped by 2 bases and J by 4 bases, with 12 bases between them. CDR3 protein: CASSPKDRGYEQYF. The CDR3 coding sequence is TGTGCCAGCTCACCAAAAGACAGAGGATACGAGCAGTACTTC.

This clone was recorded a few times. The J gene is TRBJ1-1, the V gene TRBV2; D not certain. The CDR3 has 12 residues. V lost 6 bases and J 6 bases, leaving 11 bases between the germline ends. Germline-derived CDR1 and CDR2 are SNHLY and FYNNEI. CDR3 protein: CASRANEAEAFF. The CDR3 coding sequence is TGTGCCAGCAGGGCAAACGAGGCTGAAGCTTTCTTT. The full variable domain, with the rest looked up from reference TRBV2 and TRBJ1-1, is EPEVTQTPSHQVTQMGQEVILRCVPISNHLYFYWYRQILGQKVEFLVSFYNNEISEKSEIFDDQFSVERPDGSNFTLKIRSTKLEDSAMYFCASRANEAEAFFGQGTRLTVV.

This chain joins TRBV29-1 and TRBJ2-7; D might be TRBD2 (5 bases). Germline CDR1 reads SQVTM; CDR2 reads ANQGSEA. Trimming removed 2 bases at V and 7 bases at J, with 12 bases between. This CDR3 is built from 12 residues. For the CDR3, the DNA is TGCAGCGTTGAAAACCTCCCGGGGGAGCAGTACTTC. Protein sequence: CSVENLPGEQYF.

This chain uses TRBV19 with TRBJ1-5; TRBD1 matches at 7 bases. The germline CDR1 and CDR2 sequences are LNHDA and SQIVND (reference sequence). The V segment lost 6 bases and the J segment 7 bases; nucleotides outside the gene matches: 15. This CDR3 has 16 residues. CDR3: CASRPPKQGIGQPQHF. CDR3 nucleotide sequence: TGTGCCAGTAGACCCCCTAAACAGGGGATAGGCCAGCCCCAGCATTTT.

The genes are TRBV5-1 and TRBJ2-6; TRBD1 might be the D (5 bases). Germline V CDR1 and CDR2: SGHRS, YFSETQ. CDR3 length equals 20 residues. Between the trimmed V and J ends, which lost 1 base and 0 bases, there was a span of 20 bases. This CDR3 reads CASSLTLTTASSSGANVLTF. In nucleotides, the CDR3 is TGCGCCAGCAGCTTGACCTTAACGACAGCTTCTAGCTCTGGGGCCAACGTCCTGACTTTC.

V and J are TRBV7-2 and TRBJ2-3, with D perhaps matching TRBD1 (6 bases). The CDR3 contains 15 residues. Trimming removed 3 bases at V and 0 bases at J, with 10 bases between. CDR1 is SGHTA and CDR2 is FQGNSA in the germline V gene. The CDR3 nucleotides read TGTGCCAGCAGCTTCGACGGGACAAGCACAGATACGCAGTATTTT. It encodes CASSFDGTSTDTQYF.

CDR3 DNA sequence: TGTGCCAGCAGTTTTATGGCTAGCGGGAGCCGCGAGCAGTTCTTC. It yields the protein CASSFMASGSREQFF. The chain is built from TRBV28 and TRBJ2-1, with 10 bases matching TRBD2. Trimming cost V 3 bases and J 10 bases; bases outside gene matches: 9. Germline V gene sequence: CDR1 MDHEN, CDR2 SYDVKM. The CDR3 consists of 15 residues. The whole variable domain, filled in from reference TRBV28 and TRBJ2-1, reads DVKVTQSSRYLVKRTGEKVFLECVQDMDHENMFWYRQDPGLGLRLIYFSYDVKMKEKGDIPEGYSVSREKKERFSLILESASTNQTSMYLCASSFMASGSREQFFGPGTRLTVL.

Comment on this clone: Other DNA sequences within the sample encode an identical CDR3. This chain connects TRBV19 to TRBJ2-3, with TRBD1 as a possible D gene (6 bases). Germline CDR1 is LNHDA and CDR2 is SQIVND (reference sequence). Trimming shortened V by 6 bases and J by 0 bases, and 10 bases separated the two germline ends. The CDR3 sequence is 14 residues long. In DNA form, the CDR3 reads TGTGCCAGTAGGCAACAGGGAAGCACAGATACGCAGTATTTT. Translating gives CASRQQGSTDTQYF.

The chain links TRBV2 to TRBJ2-7, with 7 bases that match TRBD2. V was pared by 6 bases and J by 4 bases, with 6 bases of the junction left unmatched. The CDR3 has 13 residues. Germline assignment: CDR1 SNHLY and CDR2 FYNNEI. As DNA, the CDR3 is TGTGCCAGCAGGATGGACGGGGGGTACGAGCAGTACTTC. The encoded protein is CASRMDGGYEQYF.

The chain has TRBV5-8 and TRBJ2-7; 8 bases match TRBD1. The length of the CDR3 is 14 residues. Germline values: CDR1 SGHTS, CDR2 YDEGEE. The V gene end was trimmed by 4 bases and the J gene end by 4 bases; junction bases not matched to a gene: 7. The CDR3 loop is CASSPGQGFYEQYF. CDR3 in DNA: TGTGCCAGCAGCCCAGGACAGGGCTTTTACGAGCAGTACTTC. The variable domain in full, completed from reference TRBV5-8 and TRBJ2-7, reads EAGVTQSPTHLIKTRGQQATLRCSPISGHTSVYWYQQALGLGLQFLLWYDEGEERNRGNFPPRFSGRQFPNYSSELNVNALELEDSALYLCASSPGQGFYEQYFGPGTRLTVT.

This chain uses TRBV19 with TRBJ1-1; D is undetermined. The CDR3 contains 14 residues. The germline gives CDR1 LNHDA, CDR2 SQIVND (reference sequence). Trimming removed 5 bases at V and 1 base at J, with 11 bases between. CDR3: CASSLGVKNTEAFF. The DNA for the CDR3 is TGTGCCAGTAGTTTGGGAGTCAAGAACACTGAAGCTTTCTTT.

The chain recombines TRBV4-2 with TRBJ1-1; the D gene is possibly TRBD1 (5 bases). Trimming stripped 0 bases from V and 4 bases from J, with 12 bases between. CDR1 is LGHNA and CDR2 is YNFKEQ in the germline V gene. CDR3 length: 15 amino acids. The CDR3 bases are TGTGCCAGCAGCCAAGAGGGGCGGTTAAGCACTGAAGCTTTCTTT. It translates to CASSQEGRLSTEAFF.